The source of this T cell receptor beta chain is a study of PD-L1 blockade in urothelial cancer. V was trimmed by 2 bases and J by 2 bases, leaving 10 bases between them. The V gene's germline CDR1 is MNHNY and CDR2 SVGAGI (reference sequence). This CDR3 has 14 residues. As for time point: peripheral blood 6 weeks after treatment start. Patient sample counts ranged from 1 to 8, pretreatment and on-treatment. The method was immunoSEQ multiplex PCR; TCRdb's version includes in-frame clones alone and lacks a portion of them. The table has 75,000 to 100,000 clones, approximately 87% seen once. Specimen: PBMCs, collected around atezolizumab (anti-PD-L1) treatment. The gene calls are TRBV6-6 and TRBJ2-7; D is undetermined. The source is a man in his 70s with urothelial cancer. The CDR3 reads CASSYEVRPYEQYF. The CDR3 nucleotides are TGTGCCAGCAGTTACGAGGTCCGACCCTACGAGCAGTACTTC.